Listed below are T cell receptor beta chains from one sample, sequenced in a study of tumor and adjacent non-tumor tissue in lung cancer. TCRdb reprocessed the multiplex PCR reads with MiXCR, giving one entry per CDR3 protein. The data show over 80,000 distinct CDR3 sequences, under 80% seen once. Sequencing was carried out using distant non-tumor lung tissue. These receptors originate from a woman aged 45-60 years with non-small cell lung cancer. Each CDR3 is given with its conserved first and last residue. The D gene is left open where the match is weak. Some rows mark clone size as missing; the rest say once, few, many or name a class of expanded clone.

d_gene	len	abundance	v_gene	j_gene	CDR3nt	CDR3aa
NA	15	once	TRBV12-3/TRBV12-4	TRBJ2-1	TGTGCCAGCAGTTCCCCGAGACGAGGGTCTAATGAGCAGTTCTTC	CASSSPRRGSNEQFF
TRBD2	15	NA	TRBV30	TRBJ2-1	TGTACCTCCACGGGGATAGCGGGATCCTACAATGAGTTGTTCTTC	CTSTGIAGSYNELFF
TRBD1	15	NA	TRBV11-3	TRBJ2-2	TGTGCCAGCTACGCGGGACAGGGTGATACCTGGGAGCTGTTTTTT	CASYAGQGDTWELFF
NA	14	NA	TRBV6-6	TRBJ2-2	TGTGCCAGTGGCGGGGGCGATGACACCGTGGAGCTGTTTTTT	CASGGGDDTVELFF
TRBD2	16	once	TRBV11-3	TRBJ2-1	TGTGCCAGCAACGGGACTAGCGGGAGTAGGTACAATGAGGAGTTCTTC	CASNGTSGSRYNEEFF
NA	17	NA	TRBV6-5	TRBJ2-1	TGTGCCGGCAGGTACGCCTCGGGGCGGGGTGGGGACAATGAGCAGTTCTTC	CAGRYASGRGGDNEQFF
TRBD2	16	NA	TRBV6-4	TRBJ2-3	TGTGCCAGCAGTGACAATAGCGGGAGTTTTGCAGATAAGCAGTATTTT	CASSDNSGSFADKQYF
TRBD2	15	NA	TRBV6-1	TRBJ2-1	TGTGCCAGCCCCGCGGGACTAGCGGGAGTAGGGAGGCAGTTCTTC	CASPAGLAGVGRQFF
TRBD1	11	many	TRBV29-1	TRBJ2-5	TGCAGCACCAGACAGGGGGAGACCCAGTACTTC	CSTRQGETQYF
NA	11	NA	TRBV11-2	TRBJ1-1	TGTGCCAGGAGTTTGAACACTGAAGCTTTCTTT	CARSLNTEAFF
NA	13	NA	TRBV29-1	TRBJ1-5	TGCAGCGTTACCCTTCATCACGATCAGCACCAGCATTTT	CSVTLHHDQHQHF
NA	13	once	TRBV6-1	TRBJ2-7	TGTGACAACGAGGTGGACGCGTCCTACGAGCAGTGCTTC	CDNEVDASYEQCF
NA	15	NA	TRBV6-6	TRBJ2-5	TGTGCCAGAAGTCTCCGGGACCCAGCTGGGGAGACCCAGTACTTC	CARSLRDPAGETQYF
NA	16	NA	TRBV12-3/TRBV12-4	TRBJ2-2	TGTACCGGCTGTTTAGGGACATGGACAAACACCGGGGAGCTGTTTTTT	CTGCLGTWTNTGELFF
NA	12	many	TRBV20-1	TRBJ1-3	TGCAGTGCTAAAAGCTCTGGAAACACCATACATTTT	CSAKSSGNTIHF
NA	13	NA	TRBV5-6	TRBJ2-1	TGTGCCAGCAGCTTGTCATCAGCGGTCAAGCAGTTCTTC	CASSLSSAVKQFF
NA	19	NA	TRBV15	TRBJ1-3	TGTGCCACCAGCAGCCGAAAGATCAGGTTCCTGAGCTCCGGAAACACCATATGTTTT	CATSSRKIRFLSSGNTICF
TRBD2	16	NA	TRBV6-2/TRBV6-3	TRBJ2-1	TGTGCCAGCAGTGCTGGGACTAGGGGAGAAGACAATGAGCAGTTCTTC	CASSAGTRGEDNEQFF
TRBD2	16	many	TRBV20-1	TRBJ2-1	TGCAGTGCAAACCGACAGACTAGCGGGCATGGGAATGAGCAGTTCTTC	CSANRQTSGHGNEQFF
NA	17	NA	TRBV7-9	TRBJ2-6	TGTGCCAGCGGCCCAGTTGGGGCTAGCTCTGGGGCCAACGTCCTGACTTTC	CASGPVGASSGANVLTF
NA	12	NA	TRBV12-3/TRBV12-4	TRBJ1-2	TGTGCCAGCAGTTTCTTCTCGAGTGACTACACTTTC	CASSFFSSDYTF
NA	13	NA	TRBV9	TRBJ2-7	TGTGCCAGCAGCGTTGACGGATACTACGAGCAGTACTTC	CASSVDGYYEQYF
TRBD1	15	NA	TRBV12-5	TRBJ2-1	TGTGCTAGTGGTTTACAGGGACAGGGGGTCCATGGGCAGTTCTTC	CASGLQGQGVHGQFF
NA	14	NA	TRBV6-5	TRBJ2-4	TGTGCCAGCAGTGCCCGGGGGCCCAAAAACATTCAATACTTC	CASSARGPKNIQYF
TRBD2	19	NA	TRBV6-6	TRBJ2-5	TGTGCCAGCGGCTACAGCGGAGCGGGGAGTGGAGGCCCGCAAGAGACCCAGTACTTC	CASGYSGAGSGGPQETQYF
TRBD1	15	NA	TRBV11-2	TRBJ2-7	TGTGCCTGCAGCACAGGGACAGGTCGCACCTACGAGCAGTACTTC	CACSTGTGRTYEQYF
NA	15	NA	TRBV6-5	TRBJ2-4	TGTGCCAGCAGTGGCTCCCGAGCAGTCAAAAACATTCAGTACTTC	CASSGSRAVKNIQYF
NA	14	few	TRBV20-1	TRBJ1-2	TGCAGTGCTGCCCTTTACAACCGCGGCTATGGCTACACCTTC	CSAALYNRGYGYTF
NA	15	NA	TRBV5-1	TRBJ1-4	TGCGCCAGCCGTTTCCAGGGAGGATGGAATGAAAAACTGTTTTTT	CASRFQGGWNEKLFF